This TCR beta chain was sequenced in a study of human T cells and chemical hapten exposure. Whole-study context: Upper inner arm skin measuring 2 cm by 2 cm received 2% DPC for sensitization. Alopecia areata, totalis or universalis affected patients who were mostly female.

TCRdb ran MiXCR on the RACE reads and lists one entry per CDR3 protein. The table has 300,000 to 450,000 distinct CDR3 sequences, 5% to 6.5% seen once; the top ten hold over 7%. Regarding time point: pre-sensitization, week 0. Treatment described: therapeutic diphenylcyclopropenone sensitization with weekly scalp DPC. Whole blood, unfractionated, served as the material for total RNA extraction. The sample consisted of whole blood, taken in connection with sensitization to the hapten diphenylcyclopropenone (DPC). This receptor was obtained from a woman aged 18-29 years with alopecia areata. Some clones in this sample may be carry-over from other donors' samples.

The CDR3 nucleotides read TGTGCCAGCTCAGGGCGGGGGCGCTTGGGAACTGAAGCTTTCTTT. This translates into CASSGRGRLGTEAFF. The rearrangement joins TRBV18 to TRBJ1-1; weak D call: TRBD1 (6 bases). CDR3 size: 15 residues. The germline CDR1 and CDR2 sequences are KGHSH and LQKENI. Trimming took 5 bases from V and 5 from J, leaving 18 bases between them. The full variable domain, completed using reference TRBV18 and TRBJ1-1, is NAGVMQNPRHLVRRRGQEARLRCSPMKGHSHVYWYRQLPEEGLKFMVYLQKENIIDESGMPKERFSAEFPKEGPSILRIQQVVRGDSAAYFCASSGRGRLGTEAFFGQGTRLTVV.